This T cell receptor beta chain stems from a study of blood T cells in healthy people across ages. Combining a sample-barcoded 5' primer with a J-beta primer mix, a second PCR ran for roughly 6 to 12 cycles. Through a template-switch adaptor with 12 random nucleotides, each cDNA molecule received a tag. TCRdb re-called the 5' RACE reads with MiXCR, one entry per CDR3 protein. This table holds fewer than 750,000 distinct CDR3 sequences, around 48% found once. V dropped 8 bases and J dropped 3 bases, with 17 bases sitting between them. CDR1 MGHRA and CDR2 YSYEKL come from the germline V gene. The CDR3 length is 14 residues.

The J gene is TRBJ2-7, the V gene TRBV4-1; possibly TRBD2 for D (6 bases). Sequencing was carried out using blood. The receptor's source is an elderly man in good health. CDR3 residues: CASSQGGGNYEQYF. The CDR3 DNA reads as TGCGCCAGCTCCCAAGGAGGAGGGAACTACGAGCAGTACTTC.